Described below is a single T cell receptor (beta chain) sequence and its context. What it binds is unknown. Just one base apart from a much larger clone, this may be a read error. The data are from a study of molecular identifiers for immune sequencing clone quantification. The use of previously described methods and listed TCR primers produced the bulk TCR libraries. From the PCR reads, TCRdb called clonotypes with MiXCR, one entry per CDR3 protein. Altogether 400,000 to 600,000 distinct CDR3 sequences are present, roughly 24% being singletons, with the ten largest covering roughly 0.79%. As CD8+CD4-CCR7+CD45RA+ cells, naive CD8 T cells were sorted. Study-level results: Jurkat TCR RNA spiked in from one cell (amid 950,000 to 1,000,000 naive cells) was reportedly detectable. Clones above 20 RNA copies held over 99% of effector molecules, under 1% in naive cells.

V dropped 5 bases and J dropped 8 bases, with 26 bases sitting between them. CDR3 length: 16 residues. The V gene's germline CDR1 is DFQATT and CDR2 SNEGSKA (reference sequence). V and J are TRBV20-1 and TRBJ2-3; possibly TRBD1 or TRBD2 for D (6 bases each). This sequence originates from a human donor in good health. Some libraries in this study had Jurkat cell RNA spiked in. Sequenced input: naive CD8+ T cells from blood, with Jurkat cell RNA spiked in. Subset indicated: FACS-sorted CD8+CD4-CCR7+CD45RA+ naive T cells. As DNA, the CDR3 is TGCAGTGCTGAGAGACCGGGGGCAATAGCGGAGGGTACGCAGTATTTT. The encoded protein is CSAERPGAIAEGTQYF.